This passage covers 12 T cell receptor beta chains from one sample sequenced in a study of CD8 T cells in ankylosing spondylitis. TCRdb re-called the 5' RACE reads with MiXCR, one entry per CDR3 protein. This table holds approximately 440,000 distinct CDR3 sequences, under 20% found once. Overall study findings and caveats: Ankylosing spondylitis blood appeared to be characterized by a TCR beta motif of roughly eight highly homologous variants.

Antigens of these TCRs are unknown. The sequenced material came from blood, either unsorted or a sorted T cell fraction (not recorded which). These receptors were collected from a male donor with ankylosing spondylitis.

The V and J genes are TRBV5-8 and TRBJ2-7, with D perhaps given as TRBD1 or TRBD2 (5 bases each). Trimming shortened V by 0 bases and J by 6 bases, and 10 bases separated the two germline ends. Germline CDR1 is SGHTS and CDR2 is YDEGEE. CDR3 length: 13 residues. The CDR3 protein is CASSLGPGREQYF. The CDR3 DNA reads as TGTGCCAGCAGCTTGGGACCGGGGCGCGAGCAGTACTTC.

This clonotype came up many times. This sequence joins TRBV7-2 and TRBJ2-7; D may match TRBD1 or TRBD2 (5 bases each). V lost 5 bases and J lost 3, with 11 bases in between. CDR1 is SGHTA, CDR2 FQGNSA, per germline. CDR3 length: 13 residues. CDR3 loop: CASSPRGGYEQYF. The CDR3 bases are TGTGCCAGCAGCCCCCGGGGCGGCTACGAGCAGTACTTC.

This clonotype was counted at least ten times. J is TRBJ2-7 and V is TRBV5-1; D is ambiguous. The V gene lost 0 bases and the J gene lost 4 bases, with 14 bases spanning the gap. CDR1 and CDR2 (germline): SGHRS, YFSETQ. This CDR3 spans 15 amino acids. CDR3 amino acids: CASSLVPDYSYEQYF. CDR3 nucleotide sequence: TGCGCCAGCAGCTTGGTTCCGGATTATTCATACGAGCAGTACTTC.

This clonotype has more than one count but fewer than ten. The J gene is TRBJ2-2, the V gene TRBV7-9, with 10 bases fitting TRBD1. Per germline, CDR1 SEHNR and CDR2 FQNEAQ (reference sequence). CDR3 length: 14 amino acids. V shed 7 bases and J 7 bases; nucleotides not matched to a gene: 6. CDR3 DNA sequence: TGTGCCAGCAACACAGGACAGGGGGTCGGGGAGCTGTTTTTT. The encoded protein is CASNTGQGVGELFF.

The chain has TRBV4-2 and TRBJ2-3; D is unclear. Germline V CDR1 and CDR2: LGHNA, YNFKEQ. Trimming stripped 0 bases from V and 5 bases from J, with 12 bases between. The CDR3 is 15 amino acids. The CDR3 DNA follows: TGTGCCAGCAGCCAAGAGCCGAGTTACGGAGATACGCAGTATTTT. Protein product: CASSQEPSYGDTQYF.

The gene calls are TRBV20-1 and TRBJ2-2; D is tentatively TRBD1 or TRBD2 (6 bases each). The CDR3 contains 15 residues. V shed 5 bases and J shed 4 bases, with 17 bases lying between them. CDR1 and CDR2 (germline): DFQATT, SNEGSKA (reference sequence). CDR3 bases: TGCAGTGCTGGGCAGGCACAGGGAGGCACCGGGGAGCTGTTTTTT. Translation gives CSAGQAQGGTGELFF.

This clonotype was seen just once. Here the CDR3 DNA reads TGTGCCAGCAACTCCTTTCCCCCCAGGGGGTTGGGCAATGAGCAGTTCTTC. It is translated as CASNSFPPRGLGNEQFF. V usage is TRBV7-9 and J usage is TRBJ2-1; TRBD1 matches 7 bases. The CDR3 is 17 amino acids. V lost 7 bases, J lost 6 bases, and 18 bases stayed unmatched. CDR1 is SEHNR, CDR2 FQNEAQ, per germline (reference sequence). The entire variable domain, with the rest obtained from reference TRBV7-9 and TRBJ2-1, is as follows: DTGVSQNPRHKITKRGQNVTFRCDPISEHNRLYWYRQTLGQGPEFLTYFQNEAQLEKSRLLSDRFSAERPKGSFSTLEIQRTEQGDSAMYLCASNSFPPRGLGNEQFFGPGTRLTVL.

The gene calls are TRBV4-2 and TRBJ1-3, with 7 bases aligning to TRBD1. Germline V gives CDR1 LGHNA, CDR2 YNFKEQ. CDR3 length: 16 amino acids. The junction had 12 bases not matched to a gene; V was cut back by 7 bases and J by 3 bases. The CDR3 DNA sequence: TGTGCCAGCAACCAGGGAACAGGGGTGTATGGAAACACCATATATTTT. This codes for CASNQGTGVYGNTIYF.

The V gene is TRBV18, the J gene TRBJ1-1, with D tentatively TRBD1 (5 bases). The CDR3 runs 15 residues. The V gene's germline CDR1 is KGHSH and CDR2 LQKENI. Trimming removed 6 bases at V and 4 bases at J, with 18 bases between. The CDR3 coding sequence is TGTGCCAGCTCTCCGGCAAGGGGAGATGCCACTGAAGCTTTCTTT. This translates into CASSPARGDATEAFF.

In this sample, this clonotype turned up many times. The J gene is TRBJ1-6, the V gene TRBV7-2; 7 bases fit TRBD1. The V gene's germline CDR1 is SGHTA and CDR2 FQGNSA. V dropped 8 bases and J dropped 6; count of bases not matched to a gene: 1. The CDR3 extends over 12 amino acids. The chain's CDR3 is CASRQGNSPLHF. CDR3 DNA sequence: TGTGCCAGCCGACAGGGTAATTCACCCCTCCACTTT.

This chain uses TRBV6-5 with TRBJ2-7, with D possibly matching TRBD1 (5 bases). V lost 1 base and J lost 3, with 10 bases in between. The CDR3 spans 14 residues. Looked up from germline, CDR1 is MNHEY and CDR2 is SVGAGI. CDR3 DNA: TGTGCCAGCAGTTACTTCTCGCAGGGCTACGAGCAGTACTTC. Its translation is CASSYFSQGYEQYF.

This clonotype was detected only a few times. The chain couples TRBV28 to TRBJ2-1; D gene unclear. The CDR3 is 15 residues long. The germline V gene has CDR1 MDHEN and CDR2 SYDVKM. The V end was cut by 4 bases, the J end by 2 bases, with 12 bases between. In DNA, the CDR3 is TGTGCCAGCAGTTCCCCCGGGTCAGCCTACAATGAGCAGTTCTTC. This sequence encodes CASSSPGSAYNEQFF.